This T cell receptor beta chain was retrieved from a study of blood T cells in healthy people across ages. Study-level points and caveats: Significant beta diversity loss was already apparent by age about 42, declining roughly linearly. With donor CMV status unknown, expanded clonotype changes were possibly confounded.

Using a J-beta primer mix together with a sample-barcoded 5' primer, a second PCR was run for roughly 6 to 12 cycles. One entry per CDR3 protein results from TCRdb running MiXCR on the 5' RACE reads. Of 1.5 million or so distinct CDR3 sequences listed, approximately 39% are singletons. A note on this clonotype: Its antigen is currently unknown.

This receptor was obtained from a woman under 30 in good health. The sample was blood.

The CDR3 coding sequence is TGTGCCAGCAGGGGGACAGAAAGTAGAAACGAGCAGTACTTC. This encodes CASRGTESRNEQYF. V and J are TRBV12-3 or TRBV12-4 and TRBJ2-5; TRBD1 matches 7 bases. TRBJ2-7 explains the end of the DNA better; the J call may be wrong. CDR3 length: 14 residues.